This is a list of T cell receptor beta chains from one sample in a study of STAT5B mutations in CD4+ large granular lymphocyte leukemia. Some clones are missing from TCRdb's copy, which holds only in-frame ones; the method was immunoSEQ multiplex PCR. The sample shows roughly 30,000 clones, about three quarters of them seen only once. Sequenced sample: CD4+ T cells from blood buffy coats. The receptors here all came from a human donor in good health. Both conserved end residues are part of each CDR3. D genes are given only for firm matches. For some rows the clone size is stated as once, few or many, or as a class when expanded; others skip it.

D gene: NA
clone size: NA
CDR3 length: 13
J gene: TRBJ2-7
V gene: TRBV11-3
CDR3 DNA: TGTGCCAGCAGCTTAGATCCGGACTACGAGCAGTACTTC
CDR3 protein: CASSLDPDYEQYF

D gene: NA
clone size: once
CDR3 length: 15
J gene: TRBJ2-1
V gene: TRBV15
CDR3 DNA: TGTGCCACCAGCAGAGAGAAGAGCTACGGCAATGAGCAGTTCTTC
CDR3 protein: CATSREKSYGNEQFF

D gene: NA
clone size: NA
CDR3 length: 15
J gene: TRBJ2-6
V gene: TRBV6-6
CDR3 DNA: TGTGCCAGCTCCCTCGCAAGGCCTGGGGCCAACGTCCTGACTTTC
CDR3 protein: CASSLARPGANVLTF

D gene: TRBD1
clone size: once
CDR3 length: 15
J gene: TRBJ2-1
V gene: TRBV19
CDR3 DNA: TGTGCCAGTAGTATAATGGGACAGGGTAACAATGAGCAGTTCTTC
CDR3 protein: CASSIMGQGNNEQFF

D gene: NA
clone size: NA
CDR3 length: 17
J gene: TRBJ1-5
V gene: TRBV4-1
CDR3 DNA: TGCGCCAGCAGCCAAGATAAGGTGGGGGCGGGCAATCAGCCCCAGCATTTT
CDR3 protein: CASSQDKVGAGNQPQHF

D gene: NA
clone size: NA
CDR3 length: 12
J gene: TRBJ2-5
V gene: TRBV2
CDR3 DNA: TGTGCCAGCGGCCTATCGAGGGAGACCCAGTACTTC
CDR3 protein: CASGLSRETQYF

D gene: TRBD2
clone size: NA
CDR3 length: 18
J gene: TRBJ2-1
V gene: TRBV7-8
CDR3 DNA: TGTGCCAGCAGCTTAGCGGGGCTAGCGGGGGACTCCTACAATGAGCAGTTCTTC
CDR3 protein: CASSLAGLAGDSYNEQFF

D gene: NA
clone size: NA
CDR3 length: 15
J gene: TRBJ2-7
V gene: TRBV7-2
CDR3 DNA: TGTGCCAGCAGCTTACATTATGGCACTAACTACGAGCAGTACTTC
CDR3 protein: CASSLHYGTNYEQYF

D gene: TRBD2
clone size: NA
CDR3 length: 14
J gene: TRBJ2-7
V gene: TRBV5-1
CDR3 DNA: TGCGCCAGCGCCGGGACTAGCGGCTCCTACGAGCAGTACTTC
CDR3 protein: CASAGTSGSYEQYF

D gene: NA
clone size: once
CDR3 length: 13
J gene: TRBJ2-2
V gene: TRBV7-8
CDR3 DNA: TGTGCCAGCAGCTGGGGTTCTGCCGGGGAGCTGTTTTTT
CDR3 protein: CASSWGSAGELFF

D gene: NA
clone size: NA
CDR3 length: 16
J gene: TRBJ2-2
V gene: TRBV5-4
CDR3 DNA: TGTGCCAGCAGCCCGAGCCGGGGCCTGAACACCGGGGAGCTGTTTTTT
CDR3 protein: CASSPSRGLNTGELFF

D gene: NA
clone size: once
CDR3 length: 15
J gene: TRBJ1-3
V gene: TRBV5-6
CDR3 DNA: TGTGCCAGCAGCTTGGGACCGACCTCTGGAAACACCATATATTTT
CDR3 protein: CASSLGPTSGNTIYF

D gene: NA
clone size: NA
CDR3 length: 15
J gene: TRBJ1-5
V gene: TRBV6-1
CDR3 DNA: TGTGCCAGCAGTGATTGGAGGGGGGCTGTTCAGCCCCAGCATTTT
CDR3 protein: CASSDWRGAVQPQHF

D gene: NA
clone size: once
CDR3 length: 16
J gene: TRBJ1-2
V gene: TRBV6-1
CDR3 DNA: TGTGCCAGCAGTGAAGTCTTTGGGGGCGCGGGGTATGGCTACACCTTC
CDR3 protein: CASSEVFGGAGYGYTF

D gene: TRBD2
clone size: NA
CDR3 length: 17
J gene: TRBJ2-1
V gene: TRBV5-4
CDR3 DNA: TGTGCCAGCAGCCCGGGACTAGCCCAATCTTACTGGGATGAGCAGTTCTTC
CDR3 protein: CASSPGLAQSYWDEQFF

D gene: NA
clone size: NA
CDR3 length: 14
J gene: TRBJ1-4
V gene: TRBV6-1
CDR3 DNA: TGTGCCAGCAGTGAACAGGGGTTGAGTGAAAAACTGTTTTTT
CDR3 protein: CASSEQGLSEKLFF

D gene: NA
clone size: few
CDR3 length: 13
J gene: TRBJ1-6
V gene: TRBV19
CDR3 DNA: TGTGCCAGTAGTACGGGATGGAATTCACCCCTCCACTTT
CDR3 protein: CASSTGWNSPLHF

D gene: NA
clone size: NA
CDR3 length: 13
J gene: TRBJ2-1
V gene: TRBV5-1
CDR3 DNA: TGCGCCAGCAGCCGAGACCGGGGAGATGGGCAGTTCTTC
CDR3 protein: CASSRDRGDGQFF

D gene: NA
clone size: NA
CDR3 length: 15
J gene: TRBJ2-7
V gene: TRBV30
CDR3 DNA: TGTGCCTGGAGTCGGAATAGCCACACCTCCTACGAGCAGTACTTC
CDR3 protein: CAWSRNSHTSYEQYF

D gene: NA
clone size: NA
CDR3 length: 14
J gene: TRBJ2-5
V gene: TRBV5-6
CDR3 DNA: TGTGCCAGCAGCTTCTTCCGCGTCCAAGAGACCCAGTACTTC
CDR3 protein: CASSFFRVQETQYF

D gene: TRBD1
clone size: NA
CDR3 length: 14
J gene: TRBJ1-4
V gene: TRBV19
CDR3 DNA: TGTGCCAGTAGGTACAGGGGAGCTAATGAAAAACTGTTTTTT
CDR3 protein: CASRYRGANEKLFF

D gene: NA
clone size: once
CDR3 length: 12
J gene: TRBJ1-5
V gene: TRBV6-1
CDR3 DNA: TGTGCCAGCAGGGCCCCAAATCAGCCCCAGCATTTT
CDR3 protein: CASRAPNQPQHF

D gene: NA
clone size: NA
CDR3 length: 14
J gene: TRBJ1-1
V gene: TRBV29-1
CDR3 DNA: TGCAGCGTTGAACGGGGGTCCGAAAAAAGTGAAGCTTTCTTT
CDR3 protein: CSVERGSEKSEAFF

D gene: TRBD2
clone size: NA
CDR3 length: 16
J gene: TRBJ2-1
V gene: TRBV4-3
CDR3 DNA: TGCGCCAGCAGCCTTGAACTAGCGGGGAGCTACAATGAGCAGTTCTTC
CDR3 protein: CASSLELAGSYNEQFF

D gene: TRBD1
clone size: NA
CDR3 length: 13
J gene: TRBJ2-2
V gene: TRBV6-5
CDR3 DNA: TGTGCCAGCAGGGACAGGGGGGCCGGGGAGCTGTTTTTT
CDR3 protein: CASRDRGAGELFF

D gene: TRBD1
clone size: NA
CDR3 length: 17
J gene: TRBJ1-4
V gene: TRBV5-6
CDR3 DNA: TGTGCCAGCAGGGAATCCCGGGACAGGGTTAAGGATGAAAAACTGTTTTTT
CDR3 protein: CASRESRDRVKDEKLFF

D gene: NA
clone size: few
CDR3 length: 13
J gene: TRBJ1-2
V gene: TRBV6-5
CDR3 DNA: TGTGCCAGCAGTTACCGGGAAAACTATGGCTACACCTTC
CDR3 protein: CASSYRENYGYTF

D gene: NA
clone size: NA
CDR3 length: 19
J gene: TRBJ1-1
V gene: TRBV28
CDR3 DNA: TGTGCCAGCATTCCCTCGGCAGGGGCCCGATATAGAAGTCTCACTGAAGCTTTCTTT
CDR3 protein: CASIPSAGARYRSLTEAFF

D gene: TRBD1
clone size: NA
CDR3 length: 11
J gene: TRBJ1-2
V gene: TRBV19
CDR3 DNA: TGTGCCGTAGTGACAGGGTATGGCTACACCTTC
CDR3 protein: CAVVTGYGYTF

D gene: TRBD1
clone size: NA
CDR3 length: 13
J gene: TRBJ2-4
V gene: TRBV30
CDR3 DNA: TGTGCCTGGAGTGTACAGGGGGCCGACATTCAGTACTTC
CDR3 protein: CAWSVQGADIQYF

D gene: NA
clone size: NA
CDR3 length: 13
J gene: TRBJ2-7
V gene: TRBV30
CDR3 DNA: TGTGCCTGGAGTCCCCCAGGCTCCTACGAGCAGTACTTC
CDR3 protein: CAWSPPGSYEQYF

D gene: TRBD1
clone size: NA
CDR3 length: 18
J gene: TRBJ1-2
V gene: TRBV27
CDR3 DNA: TGTGCCAGCAGTTCTTCTGTTAATTGGGACAGGGCTAACTATGGCTACACCTTC
CDR3 protein: CASSSSVNWDRANYGYTF

D gene: NA
clone size: few
CDR3 length: 13
J gene: TRBJ1-5
V gene: TRBV2
CDR3 DNA: TGTGCCAGCAGTGAGCAAGTGGATCAGCCCCAGCATTTT
CDR3 protein: CASSEQVDQPQHF

D gene: NA
clone size: NA
CDR3 length: 15
J gene: TRBJ1-2
V gene: TRBV6-1
CDR3 DNA: TGTGCCAGCAGTGAGACTACAGGTGGCCCCTATGGCTACACCTTC
CDR3 protein: CASSETTGGPYGYTF

D gene: TRBD1
clone size: NA
CDR3 length: 15
J gene: TRBJ2-5
V gene: TRBV6-1
CDR3 DNA: TGTGCCAGCAGTGAAATGGGACAGACCCAAGAGACCCAGTACTTC
CDR3 protein: CASSEMGQTQETQYF

D gene: NA
clone size: NA
CDR3 length: 15
J gene: TRBJ1-3
V gene: TRBV6-6
CDR3 DNA: TGTGCCAGCAGGCTTACTACAGGGCCTGGAAACACCATATATTTT
CDR3 protein: CASRLTTGPGNTIYF

D gene: NA
clone size: once
CDR3 length: 13
J gene: TRBJ2-3
V gene: TRBV29-1
CDR3 DNA: TGCAGCGTTCAAAACAGGGTCGCAGATACGCAGTATTTT
CDR3 protein: CSVQNRVADTQYF

D gene: NA
clone size: NA
CDR3 length: 16
J gene: TRBJ1-4
V gene: TRBV18
CDR3 DNA: TGTGCCAGCTCACCAAAGTCCGGCCCAGGGACAGAAAAACTGTTTTTT
CDR3 protein: CASSPKSGPGTEKLFF

D gene: TRBD1
clone size: NA
CDR3 length: 16
J gene: TRBJ1-6
V gene: TRBV6-6
CDR3 DNA: TGTGCCAGCAGTTACTCTGACAGGGAAGTCAATTCACCCCTCCACTTT
CDR3 protein: CASSYSDREVNSPLHF

D gene: NA
clone size: NA
CDR3 length: 13
J gene: TRBJ1-1
V gene: TRBV11-3
CDR3 DNA: TGTGCCAGCAGCTTAAACAGGGAGTCTGAAGCTTTCTTT
CDR3 protein: CASSLNRESEAFF

D gene: TRBD1
clone size: once
CDR3 length: 16
J gene: TRBJ1-1
V gene: TRBV5-1
CDR3 DNA: TGCGCCAGCAGCTCTACAGGGGGCAGAGCGAACACTGAAGCTTTCTTT
CDR3 protein: CASSSTGGRANTEAFF

D gene: NA
clone size: NA
CDR3 length: 14
J gene: TRBJ2-7
V gene: TRBV4-3
CDR3 DNA: TGCGCCAGCAGCCAAGACCCCAGCTCCTACGAGCAGTACTTC
CDR3 protein: CASSQDPSSYEQYF

D gene: NA
clone size: NA
CDR3 length: 12
J gene: TRBJ2-7
V gene: TRBV11-1
CDR3 DNA: TGTGCCAGCACCTCAAATCCCTACGAGCAGTACTTC
CDR3 protein: CASTSNPYEQYF

D gene: NA
clone size: few
CDR3 length: 13
J gene: TRBJ2-1
V gene: TRBV6-4
CDR3 DNA: TGTGCCAGCAGTGCCCAGGGGGGAGGTGAGCAGTTCTTC
CDR3 protein: CASSAQGGGEQFF

D gene: NA
clone size: NA
CDR3 length: 12
J gene: TRBJ2-7
V gene: TRBV5-6
CDR3 DNA: TGTGCCAGCAGCTTGGGAGACTACGAGCAGTACTTC
CDR3 protein: CASSLGDYEQYF